The text below deals with one TCR beta chain. The antigen is undetermined. The sample is drawn from a study of shared clonotypes between healthy human individuals. Study-wide findings and caveats: At large depth, rarefaction still showed sorted-subset sequencing to be incomplete. The four-donor shared clonotypes exceeded non-shared clonotypes in generation probability, with non-shared ones scoring lower.

This table comes from immunoSEQ multiplex PCR, and its TCRdb copy is limited to in-frame clones, with some not included. The top ten hold less than 1.5% of the sample, which has over a million clones, roughly 80% seen once. This CDR3 spans 15 amino acids. Trimming left V 1 base short and J 1 base short, with 11 bases between. The V gene's germline CDR1 is MGHRA and CDR2 YSYEKL. Sequenced: memory CD4+ T cells sorted from blood. Specified subset: CD45RA-negative fraction. This receptor was identified in a man between 18 and 35 years old in good health. J is TRBJ2-7 and V is TRBV4-1; D remains unclear. CDR3 in amino acids: CASSQVGRSSYEQYF. CDR3 DNA: TGCGCCAGCAGCCAAGTGGGCAGATCTTCCTACGAGCAGTACTTC.